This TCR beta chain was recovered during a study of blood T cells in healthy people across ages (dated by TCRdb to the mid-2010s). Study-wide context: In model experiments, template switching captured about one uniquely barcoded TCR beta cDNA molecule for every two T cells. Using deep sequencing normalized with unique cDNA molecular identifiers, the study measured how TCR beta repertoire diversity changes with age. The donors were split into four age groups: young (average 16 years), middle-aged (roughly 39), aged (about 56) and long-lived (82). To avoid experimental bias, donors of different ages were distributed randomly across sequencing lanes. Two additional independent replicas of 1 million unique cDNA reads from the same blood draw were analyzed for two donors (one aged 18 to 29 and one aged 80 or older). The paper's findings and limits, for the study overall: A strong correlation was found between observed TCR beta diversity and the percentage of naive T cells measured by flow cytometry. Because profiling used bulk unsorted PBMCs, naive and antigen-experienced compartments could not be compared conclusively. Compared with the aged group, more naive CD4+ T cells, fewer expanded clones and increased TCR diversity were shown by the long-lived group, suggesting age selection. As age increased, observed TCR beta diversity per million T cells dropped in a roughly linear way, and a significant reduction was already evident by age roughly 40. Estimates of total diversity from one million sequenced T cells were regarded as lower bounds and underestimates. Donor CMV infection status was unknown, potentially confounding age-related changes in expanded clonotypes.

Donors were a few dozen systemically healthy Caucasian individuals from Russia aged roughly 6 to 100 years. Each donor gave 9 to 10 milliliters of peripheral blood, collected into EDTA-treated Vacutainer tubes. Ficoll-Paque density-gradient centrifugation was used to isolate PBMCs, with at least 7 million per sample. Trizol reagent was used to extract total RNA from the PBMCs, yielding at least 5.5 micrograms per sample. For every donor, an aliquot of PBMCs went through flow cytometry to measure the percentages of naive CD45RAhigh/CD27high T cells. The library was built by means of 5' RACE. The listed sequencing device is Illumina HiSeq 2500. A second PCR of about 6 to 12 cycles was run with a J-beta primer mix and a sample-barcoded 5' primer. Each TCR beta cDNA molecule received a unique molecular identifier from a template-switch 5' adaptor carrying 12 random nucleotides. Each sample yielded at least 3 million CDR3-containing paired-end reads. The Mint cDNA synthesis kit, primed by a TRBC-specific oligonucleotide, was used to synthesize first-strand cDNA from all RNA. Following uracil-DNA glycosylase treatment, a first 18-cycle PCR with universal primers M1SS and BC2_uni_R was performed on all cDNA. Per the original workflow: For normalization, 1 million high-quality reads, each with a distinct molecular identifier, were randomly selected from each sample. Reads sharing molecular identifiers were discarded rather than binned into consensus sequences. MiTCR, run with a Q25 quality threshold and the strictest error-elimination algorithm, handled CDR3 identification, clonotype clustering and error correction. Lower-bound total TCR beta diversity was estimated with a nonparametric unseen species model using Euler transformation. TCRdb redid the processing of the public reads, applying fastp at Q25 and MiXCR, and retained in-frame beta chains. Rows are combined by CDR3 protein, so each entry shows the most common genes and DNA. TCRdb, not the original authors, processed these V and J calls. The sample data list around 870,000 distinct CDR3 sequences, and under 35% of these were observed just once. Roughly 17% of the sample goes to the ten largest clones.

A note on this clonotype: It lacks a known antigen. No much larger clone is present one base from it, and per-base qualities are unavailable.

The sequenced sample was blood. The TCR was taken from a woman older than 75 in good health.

The CDR3 protein: CASSLKGGDSTEAFF. In nucleotides, the sequence is TGTGCCAGCAGCTTAAAGGGGGGCGATAGCACTGAAGCTTTCTTT. The chain employs TRBV7-3 and TRBJ1-1; 6 matching bases give a weak D call of TRBD1. Sequences SGHTA (CDR1) and FQGTGA (CDR2) are obtained from the germline V gene. The germline ends are 13 bases apart after V is trimmed by 1 base and J by 4 bases. Reading from cysteine to phenylalanine, the CDR3 counts 15 amino acids. Only the CDR3 region is kept as DNA, spanning 45 bases read in frame from base 1.